This T cell receptor (beta chain) was retrieved from a study of CD8+CD57+ T cells in acquired aplastic anemia. Looking at the study overall: Mean yield of DNA from sorted CD4+ and CD8+ cells was 3.2 ug.

Patients chosen for sequencing had shown CD8+CD57+ cell expansion by flow cytometry. With no exception, the patients had severe acquired aplastic anemia. Blood sampling was performed on the patients, and none of them had received therapy by then. Whole-study results and caveats: A set of twenty-nine CD8+ CDR3 sequences was shared between patients and controls, and these sequences appeared highly expressed in patients.

Concerning this clonotype itself: Its antigen is not known.

Genomic DNA acted as the template from which TCR beta VDJ combination and CDR3 sequence profiling were carried out. One entry per CDR3 protein, called by TCRdb with MiXCR from the reads. Of 150,000 to 200,000 distinct CDR3 sequences in the sample, approximately 48% were seen once. V lost 1 base and J 2 bases, leaving 8 bases between the germline ends. The germline V gene has CDR1 SGHTA and CDR2 FQGNSA. The CDR3 loop spans 14 amino acids. Sequencing used sorted CD4+, CD8+, or CD8+CD57+ T cells (not recorded which) from PBMCs. This sequence joins TRBV7-2 and TRBJ2-5; D is unresolved. This TCR was sampled from a human donor with aplastic anemia. CDR3 nucleotides: TGTGCCAGCAGCTTAGGGAATAGACAAGAGACCCAGTACTTC. Translated: CASSLGNRQETQYF.